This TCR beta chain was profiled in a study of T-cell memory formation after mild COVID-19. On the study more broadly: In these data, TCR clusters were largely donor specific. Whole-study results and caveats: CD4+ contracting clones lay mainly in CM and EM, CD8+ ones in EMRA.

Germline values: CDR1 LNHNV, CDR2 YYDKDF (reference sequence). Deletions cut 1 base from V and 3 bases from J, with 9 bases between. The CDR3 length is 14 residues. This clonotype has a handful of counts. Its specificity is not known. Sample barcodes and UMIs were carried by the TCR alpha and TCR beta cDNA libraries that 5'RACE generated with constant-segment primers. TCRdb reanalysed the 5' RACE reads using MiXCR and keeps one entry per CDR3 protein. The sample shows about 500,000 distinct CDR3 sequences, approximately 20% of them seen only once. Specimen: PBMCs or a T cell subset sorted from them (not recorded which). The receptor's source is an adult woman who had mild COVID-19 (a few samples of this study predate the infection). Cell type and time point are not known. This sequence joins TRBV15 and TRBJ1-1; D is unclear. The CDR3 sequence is CATSRGVIYTEAFF. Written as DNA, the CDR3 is TGTGCCACCAGCAGAGGGGTTATCTACACTGAAGCTTTCTTT. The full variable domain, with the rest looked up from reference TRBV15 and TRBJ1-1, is DAMVIQNPRYQVTQFGKPVTLSCSQTLNHNVMYWYQQKSSQAPKLLFHYYDKDFNNEADTPDNFQSRRPNTSFCFLDIRSPGLGDTAMYLCATSRGVIYTEAFFGQGTRLTVV.